A single TCR beta chain is shown here with its context. CDR1 is SGHRS, CDR2 YFSETQ, per germline. The V and J ends lost 0 bases and 6 bases, in that order; junction bases with no gene match: 9. The CDR3 length is 16 residues. The data stem from a study of blood T cell repertoires in COVID-19. Study-wide context: The United States, Italy and Spain supplied acute and convalescent COVID-19 samples. The cDNA or gDNA used as material had been derived from T cells, B-cell-depleted T cells, or PBMCs.

In the authors' workflow: Reference gene primer amplification in the assay estimated nucleated cell counts. Assay: immunoSEQ multiplex PCR; the TCRdb copy retains only in-frame clones and omits some. The D gene and trimming were derived from the DNA, and the V and J assignments and clone size from that table. The sample has 65,000 to 70,000 clones, around 82% seen once; the top ten hold about 4.4%. This receptor was obtained from a woman aged 55-70 years with acute or convalescent COVID-19. The V gene is TRBV5-1, the J gene TRBJ2-3, with 8 bases identical to TRBD2. Sequencing was done on a sample of peripheral blood. The CDR3 protein is CASSLDPGGPTDTQYF. In DNA, the CDR3 is TGCGCCAGCAGCTTGGATCCGGGGGGGCCAACCGATACGCAGTATTTT. Full variable domain (remainder filled in from reference TRBV5-1 and TRBJ2-3): KAGVTQTPRYLIKTRGQQVTLSCSPISGHRSVSWYQQTPGQGLQFLFEYFSETQRNKGNFPGRFSGRQFSNSRSEMNVSTLELGDSALYLCASSLDPGGPTDTQYFGPGTRLTVL.